This TCR beta chain was documented in a study of blood T cell repertoires in COVID-19. Study-level background: The United States, Italy and Spain provided the acute and convalescent COVID-19 samples. Nucleic acid was either cDNA or gDNA, and it came from T cells, B-cell-depleted T cells, or PBMCs.

Original data processing: Reference gene primer amplification in the assay estimated nucleated cell counts. Some clones are missing from TCRdb's copy, which holds only in-frame ones; the method was immunoSEQ multiplex PCR. The V and J calls and the clone size are those of that table, but D and trimming were determined from the DNA. The repertoire holds about 190,000 clones, with 84% as singletons. This TCR came from a human donor in a cohort sampled during active COVID-19. Material for sequencing was peripheral blood.

The CDR3 DNA reads as TGTGCCAGCAGCTTATCCATTTCGGAGCCCCAGCATTTT. This gives the protein CASSLSISEPQHF. The chain links TRBV7-6 to TRBJ1-5; no firm D call. This CDR3 comprises 13 residues. Per the germline V gene, CDR1 is SGHVS and CDR2 is FNYEAQ. Trimming took off 2 bases at V and 8 bases at J, with 10 bases between the two ends.